This passage covers 6 T cell receptor beta chains from one sample sequenced in a study of neurological immune-mediated disorders. TCRdb independently ran MiXCR on the 5' RACE reads; one entry per CDR3 protein. The sample has more than 20,000 distinct CDR3 sequences; roughly 15% are singletons. The source material was PBMCs. The source is a female donor with HTLV-1-associated myelopathy (HAM/TSP).

Sample share makes this clonotype medium-sized (0.01 to 0.1%). V and J are TRBV6-2 or TRBV6-3 and TRBJ1-5; D call uncertain. This CDR3 comprises 13 residues. Germline values: CDR1 MNHEY, CDR2 SVGEGT. V dropped 5 bases and J dropped 6 bases, with 11 bases sitting between them. In nucleotides, the CDR3 is TGTGCCAGCAGTGTGGACCTTTCTCAGCCCCAGCATTTT. Translated: CASSVDLSQPQHF.

The chain employs TRBV27 and TRBJ2-5, with TRBD1 matching over 9 bases. Germline-derived CDR1 and CDR2 are MNHEY and SMNVEV (reference sequence). CDR3 size: 15 residues. V shed 5 bases and J 2 bases; nucleotides not matched to a gene: 6. The CDR3 sequence is CASSPGQGWQETQYF. CDR3 sequence (DNA): TGTGCCAGCAGTCCTGGACAGGGGTGGCAAGAGACCCAGTACTTC.

This clonotype was seen at least ten times. The chain combines TRBV20-1 with TRBJ2-3; D is unclear. V was pared by 6 bases and J by 6 bases, with 19 bases between. The CDR3 length is 14 residues. Germline V gene sequence: CDR1 DFQATT, CDR2 SNEGSKA (reference sequence). DNA of the CDR3: TGCAGTGCACTCACCGCCCCTGTCGGGGATACGCAGTATTTT. Translating gives CSALTAPVGDTQYF.

Many counts were recorded for this clonotype. At one boundary the junction diverges from the germline segment, which might be a read error. This sequence joins TRBV20-1 and TRBJ1-5; D not resolved. Germline V gene sequence: CDR1 DFQATT, CDR2 SNEGSKA (reference sequence). The length of the CDR3 is 14 residues. Written as DNA, the CDR3 is TGCAGTGCTAGAGTAGATGGTAGCGATCAGCCCCAGCATTTT. Amino acid sequence: CSARVDGSDQPQHF.

This clonotype was seen ten or more times. The rearrangement joins TRBV24-1 to TRBJ1-1; TRBD1 might be the D (5 bases). CDR1 is KGHDR and CDR2 is SFDVKD in the germline V gene. V lost 6 bases and J 0 bases, leaving 13 bases between the germline ends. The CDR3 totals 15 residues. CDR3 region: CATSKDNGMNTEAFF. The DNA of the CDR3 is TGTGCCACCAGTAAGGACAACGGCATGAACACTGAAGCTTTCTTT.

This clonotype was detected ten times or more. The V call is TRBV6-5, the J call TRBJ1-1; D gene unclear. Germline V gene sequence: CDR1 MNHEY, CDR2 SVGAGI. CDR3 size: 15 residues. The V gene lost 1 base and the J gene lost 1 base, with 10 bases spanning the gap. CDR3 sequence (DNA): TGTGCCAGCAGTTACTTTGGGGTGAAGAACACTGAAGCTTTCTTT. Amino acids: CASSYFGVKNTEAFF.